A single sample gave rise to the 29 T cell receptor beta chains below, sequenced in a study of blood T cell repertoires in COVID-19. Assay: immunoSEQ multiplex PCR; the TCRdb copy retains only in-frame clones and omits some. Of about 59,000 clones in the sample, roughly four fifths were seen once. The sequencing sample was made of peripheral blood. These receptors were taken from a human donor in a cohort sampled during active COVID-19.

The gene calls are TRBV18 and TRBJ1-1; tentative D call: TRBD1 (5 bases). The V gene's germline CDR1 is KGHSH and CDR2 LQKENI. The length of the CDR3 is 13 residues. The ends were cut back, 6 bases at V and 0 bases at J, with 8 bases in the middle. DNA of the CDR3: TGTGCCAGCTCTCCGACAGTGAACACTGAAGCTTTCTTT. Protein product: CASSPTVNTEAFF.

V usage is TRBV11-2 and J usage is TRBJ2-3, with TRBD1 as a possible D gene (6 bases). Germline-derived CDR1 and CDR2 are SGHAT and FQNNGV. Trimming took off 6 bases at V and 4 bases at J, with 20 bases between the two ends. There are 16 residues in the CDR3. The CDR3 protein is CASSSSGTRAADTQYF. In DNA form, the CDR3 reads TGTGCCAGCAGTTCATCCGGGACAAGGGCGGCAGATACGCAGTATTTT.

The chain has TRBV6-5 and TRBJ1-1; D is ambiguous. The CDR3 sequence is 15 residues long. Trimming pared 0 bases from V and 4 bases from J, leaving 12 bases between. Germline V lookup: CDR1 MNHEY, CDR2 SVGAGI. CDR3 nucleotide sequence: TGTGCCAGCAGTTACTCCCAGCGGGCAGCCACTGAAGCTTTCTTT. As protein: CASSYSQRAATEAFF.

CDR3 in amino acids: CASKAGTGDTDTQYF. The CDR3 nucleotides read TGTGCCAGTAAGGCTGGGACAGGGGACACAGATACGCAGTATTTT. The V gene is TRBV19, the J gene TRBJ2-3, with 10 bases fitting TRBD1. There are 15 residues in the CDR3. CDR1 and CDR2 from the germline V gene are LNHDA and SQIVND (reference sequence). After removal of 7 bases from V and 2 bases from J, the junction contained 6 bases not matched to a gene.

This clone appeared once. This rearrangement joins TRBV2 to TRBJ2-7; TRBD2 agrees at 12 bases. This CDR3 contains 20 residues. The ends lost 1 base at V and 1 base at J; junction bases unmatched: 14. Germline CDR1 is SNHLY and CDR2 is FYNNEI. CDR3 residues: CASSEEGSSGRVLVSYEQYF. The CDR3 coding sequence is TGTGCCAGCAGTGAAGAGGGGTCTAGCGGGAGGGTTTTGGTGTCCTACGAGCAGTACTTC.

The chain employs TRBV30 and TRBJ2-1; 10 bases match TRBD2. The CDR3 has 16 amino acids. V shed 4 bases and J 4 bases; nucleotides not matched to a gene: 10. Germline V gene data show CDR1 as GTSNPN and CDR2 as SVGIG (reference sequence). The CDR3 sequence: CAWNLPSGSWYNEQFF. The DNA of the CDR3 is TGTGCCTGGAACCTACCTAGCGGGAGTTGGTACAATGAGCAGTTCTTC.

This clone showed up just a few times. The V call is TRBV7-9, the J call TRBJ1-2; 10 nucleotides match TRBD1. J lost 1 base, V lost 5 bases, and 13 bases had no gene match. CDR3 size: 18 residues. Germline assignment: CDR1 SEHNR and CDR2 FQNEAQ (reference sequence). The CDR3 bases are TGTGCCAGCAGCGATTTACGGCCCGGGACAGGGGATAACTATGGCTACACCTTC. This sequence encodes CASSDLRPGTGDNYGYTF.

V gene TRBV5-4 combines with J gene TRBJ2-1; 8 nucleotides line up with TRBD2. The V segment lost 0 bases and the J segment 6 bases; nucleotides outside the gene matches: 8. CDR3 size: 16 residues. The germline V gene encodes CDR1 SGHNT and CDR2 YYREEE (reference sequence). This CDR3 is CASSLGPGLETNEQFF. CDR3 nucleotide sequence: TGTGCCAGCAGCTTGGGCCCGGGACTAGAGACCAATGAGCAGTTCTTC.

The chain links TRBV4-3 to TRBJ2-3, with D maybe TRBD1 (5 bases). The CDR3 spans 14 residues. Germline V lookup: CDR1 LGHNA, CDR2 YSLEER. The germline V and J ends were trimmed by 4 bases and 3 bases, with 11 bases remaining between them. CDR3 nucleotide sequence: TGCGCCAGCAGCCTGAACCAGGGTACAGATACGCAGTATTTT. Translation gives CASSLNQGTDTQYF.

The rearrangement links TRBV7-8 to TRBJ2-2, with D hard to call. This CDR3 has 14 amino acids. Germline-derived CDR1 and CDR2 are SGHVS and FQNEAQ. Trimming took off 7 bases at V and 3 bases at J, with 12 bases between the two ends. The DNA of the CDR3 is TGTGCCAGCAAGAACCCTACCGACACCGGGGAGCTGTTTTTT. Encoded protein: CASKNPTDTGELFF.

V usage is TRBV6-6 and J usage is TRBJ1-4; D call uncertain. The germline CDR1 and CDR2 sequences are MNHNY and SVGAGI (reference sequence). The CDR3 totals 19 residues. V was clipped by 5 bases and J by 7 bases, with 29 bases between them. CDR3 residues: CASSPPARGPALGGEKLFF. In DNA, the CDR3 is TGTGCCAGCAGTCCCCCGGCTCGGGGTCCAGCTCTGGGAGGTGAAAAACTGTTTTTT.

The chain employs TRBV12-3 or TRBV12-4 and TRBJ2-2; D unresolved. The CDR3 spans 11 residues. V lost 3 bases and J lost 10, with 6 bases in between. This CDR3 reads CASSLSEELFF. As DNA, the CDR3 is TGTGCCAGCAGTTTGAGCGAGGAGCTGTTTTTT.

This chain uses TRBV7-9 with TRBJ2-1; 11 bases agree with TRBD2. From germline, CDR1 is SEHNR and CDR2 FQNEAQ (reference sequence). This CDR3 region has 14 residues. V lost 1 base to trimming and J lost 10 bases; unmatched junction nucleotides: 3. CDR3: CASSLELAGDEQFF. The CDR3 nucleotides read TGTGCCAGCAGCTTAGAACTAGCGGGAGACGAGCAGTTCTTC.

The chain employs TRBV19 and TRBJ2-5; 12 bases are a match to TRBD2. CDR3 length equals 17 residues. Germline loops: CDR1 LNHDA, CDR2 SQIVND (reference sequence). V trimming: 4 bases; J trimming: 5 bases; junction bases outside the gene matches: 11. The CDR3 DNA follows: TGTGCCAGTAGTACCTCCGTCCTAGCGGGGGGGCTTGAGACCCAGTACTTC. This translates into CASSTSVLAGGLETQYF.

The CDR3: CASSQPRRGSLYGYTF. In nucleotides, the CDR3 is TGTGCCAGCAGCCAGCCTAGGAGAGGGAGCCTCTATGGCTACACCTTC. The V gene is TRBV3-1 (or the pseudogene TRBV3-2), the J gene TRBJ1-2; D call uncertain. The V gene lost 3 bases and the J gene lost 4 bases, with 18 bases spanning the gap. Germline V gene lookup returns CDR1 LGHDT and CDR2 YNNKEL (reference sequence). The CDR3 is 16 amino acids.

The genes are TRBV7-9 and TRBJ1-1, with no clear D. Trimming shortened V by 1 base and J by 4 bases, and 7 bases separated the two germline ends. Germline V lookup: CDR1 SEHNR, CDR2 FQNEAQ (reference sequence). The CDR3 totals 13 residues. The CDR3 DNA follows: TGTGCCAGCAGCTTAGGAGGCGTCACTGAAGCTTTCTTT. Its translation: CASSLGGVTEAFF.

This chain uses TRBV5-1 with TRBJ2-1; perhaps TRBD2 as D (5 bases). The CDR3 runs 15 residues. Germline loops: CDR1 SGHRS, CDR2 YFSETQ. The ends were cut back, 0 bases at V and 4 bases at J, with 11 bases in the middle. The CDR3 sequence is CASSLEGELYNEQFF. The CDR3, as DNA: TGCGCCAGCAGCTTGGAGGGAGAGCTTTACAATGAGCAGTTCTTC.

This rearrangement joins TRBV7-2 to TRBJ1-5; D call uncertain. This CDR3 is 13 amino acids long. In germline, CDR1 is SGHTA, CDR2 FQGNSA. Trimming shortened V by 5 bases and J by 7 bases, and 12 bases separated the two germline ends. CDR3 bases: TGTGCCAGCAGCCCCAGAATGTGGCAGCCCCAGCATTTT. This sequence encodes CASSPRMWQPQHF.

The J gene is TRBJ1-4, the V gene TRBV7-9, with 7 nucleotides matching TRBD1. Germline CDR1 reads SEHNR; CDR2 reads FQNEAQ (reference sequence). The CDR3 has 15 residues. Germline trimming cut 0 bases from V and 4 bases from J; bases unmatched to any gene: 2. CDR3 in DNA: TGTGCCAGCAGCTTAGCGCAGGGGGGTAATGAAAAACTGTTTTTT. As protein: CASSLAQGGNEKLFF.

In its sample, this clone was seen a few times. This rearrangement joins TRBV18 to TRBJ1-1, with 7 positions matching TRBD1. Germline values: CDR1 KGHSH, CDR2 LQKENI. The CDR3 runs to 15 residues. Trimming removed 4 bases from V and 1 base from J; junction bases left unmatched: 6. The CDR3 loop reads CASSQAGGGNTEAFF. The CDR3 nucleotides are TGTGCCAGCTCACAGGCAGGGGGTGGGAACACTGAAGCTTTCTTT.

In regard to this clone: This specimen includes other DNA sequences encoding the same CDR3. The chain is built from TRBV7-9 and TRBJ1-6; 8 nucleotides line up with TRBD1. Trimming cost V 5 bases and J 10 bases; bases outside gene matches: 4. The CDR3 is made up of 13 amino acids. Looked up from germline, CDR1 is SEHNR and CDR2 is FQNEAQ (reference sequence). This CDR3 reads CASSPTGDSPLHF. The CDR3 DNA is TGTGCCAGCAGCCCGACAGGGGACTCACCCCTCCACTTT.

The V gene is TRBV7-6, the J gene TRBJ2-3, with 7 bases identical to TRBD2. The CDR3 length is 15 residues. V lost 4 bases and J lost 6; bases outside the gene matches: 10. CDR1 and CDR2 from the germline V gene are SGHVS and FNYEAQ. CDR3 protein: CASSSGGAGPDTQYF. As DNA, the CDR3 is TGTGCCAGCAGCTCAGGAGGAGCGGGACCGGATACGCAGTATTTT.

This clone has a handful of counts. This chain links TRBV28 with TRBJ1-5; the match to TRBD1 covers 11 bases. After removal of 8 bases from V and 6 bases from J, the junction contained 3 bases not matched to a gene. CDR3 size: 13 residues. CDR1 is MDHEN, CDR2 SYDVKM, per germline. CDR3 sequence reads: CASSGTGGQPQHF. The CDR3 DNA reads as TGTGCCAGCTCCGGGACAGGGGGTCAGCCCCAGCATTTT.

The V gene is TRBV27, the J gene TRBJ2-7, with D perhaps TRBD1 (6 bases). Per germline, CDR1 MNHEY and CDR2 SMNVEV (reference sequence). V lost 6 bases to trimming and J lost 9 bases, with 21 bases between them. The CDR3 contains 14 residues. CDR3 sequence reads: CASRRRQESFGQYF. The CDR3 bases are TGTGCCAGCAGGAGGAGACAGGAGTCCTTTGGGCAGTACTTC.

This clone appeared a few times. The CDR3 protein is CASSVGGRSTDTQYF. The CDR3 DNA reads as TGTGCCAGCAGTGTGGGCGGGAGGTCCACAGATACGCAGTATTTT. The chain is built from TRBV2 and TRBJ2-3, with TRBD2 matching 8 bases. The V gene end was trimmed by 4 bases and the J gene end by 2 bases; junction bases not matched to a gene: 5. The CDR3 sequence is 15 residues long. Per germline, CDR1 SNHLY and CDR2 FYNNEI.

The chain links TRBV28 to TRBJ1-1; no clear D gene. The CDR3 consists of 14 residues. V lost 3 bases to trimming and J lost 4 bases, with 12 bases between them. The germline gives CDR1 MDHEN, CDR2 SYDVKM. In DNA form, the CDR3 reads TGTGCCAGCAGTTTCAATCTCCCAGTCACTGAAGCTTTCTTT. This codes for CASSFNLPVTEAFF.

The chain carries TRBV4-3 and TRBJ2-3; D is uncertain. The CDR3 covers 16 residues. Between the trimmed V and J ends, which lost 0 bases and 2 bases, there was a span of 12 bases. Germline V gene lookup returns CDR1 LGHNA and CDR2 YSLEER. For the CDR3, the DNA is TGCGCCAGCAGCCAAGATGAGCAAGAAGTCACAGATACGCAGTATTTT. Amino acid sequence: CASSQDEQEVTDTQYF.

The chain carries TRBV5-4 and TRBJ1-1; the D gene is possibly TRBD1 (5 bases). With 3 bases removed from V and 6 bases from J, the gap between germline ends came to 24 bases. This CDR3 has 17 residues. The germline CDR1 and CDR2 sequences are SGHNT and YYREEE (reference sequence). CDR3 residues: CASSSTGSQGGIAEAFF. The CDR3 region has the DNA TGTGCCAGCAGCTCGACCGGTTCCCAGGGAGGGATCGCTGAAGCTTTCTTT.

This clone was seen a single time. V gene TRBV2 combines with J gene TRBJ2-2, with D tentatively TRBD2 (5 bases). This CDR3 region has 13 residues. Germline V gene lookup returns CDR1 SNHLY and CDR2 FYNNEI. Trimming took 4 bases from V and 5 from J, leaving 8 bases between them. For the CDR3, the DNA is TGTGCCAGCAGTGCCGAGGGAACCGGGGAGCTGTTTTTT. Its protein is CASSAEGTGELFF.